These 25 T cell receptor beta chains were all obtained from the same sample, sequenced in a study of monozygotic twins with inflammatory bowel disease. TCRdb derives one entry per CDR3 protein from the 5' RACE reads, leaving out DNA. The sample is made up of around 410,000 distinct CDR3 sequences, and the top ten hold about 2.3% of it. Sequences were obtained from blood. All receptors derive from a human donor with ulcerative colitis or Crohn's disease, or a healthy co-twin of an affected twin (not recorded which).

The gene calls are TRBV18 and TRBJ2-4; without DNA, the TCRdb call of TRBD2 cannot be checked. The CDR3 sequence is 14 residues long. Looked up from germline, CDR1 is KGHSH and CDR2 is LQKENI. CDR3 in amino acids: CASSPLSAGTVQYF.

V usage is TRBV7-3 and J usage is TRBJ2-7; absent DNA, TCRdb's TRBD2 call cannot be checked. There are 12 residues in the CDR3. Germline assignment: CDR1 SGHTA and CDR2 FQGTGA. The CDR3 is CASSQGMGPQYF.

The genes are TRBV18 and TRBJ1-5; TCRdb indicates TRBD1, and absent DNA this call remains unverified. The germline V gene encodes CDR1 KGHSH and CDR2 LQKENI. The CDR3 runs to 16 residues. The CDR3 region is CASSPGGQHSNQPQHF.

This chain uses TRBV7-2 with TRBJ2-3; the D call of TRBD2 rests on TCRdb alone, since no DNA is present to check it. The CDR3 extends over 15 amino acids. CDR1 and CDR2 from the germline V gene are SGHTA and FQGNSA. CDR3 region: CASSLAGAGADTQYF.

V usage is TRBV7-9 and J usage is TRBJ2-5. The CDR3 is 13 residues long. Germline-derived CDR1 and CDR2 are SEHNR and FQNEAQ (reference sequence). CDR3 loop: CASSYFWGETQYF.

The chain is built from TRBV24-1 and TRBJ2-1; TCRdb proposes TRBD1, but this gene call is untestable without DNA. Per the germline V gene, CDR1 is KGHDR and CDR2 is SFDVKD. The CDR3 runs to 15 residues. The CDR3 is CATSRGGSAYNEQFF.

This chain joins TRBV20-1 and TRBJ1-1. CDR3 length equals 12 residues. Germline CDR1 DFQATT, CDR2 SNEGSKA (reference sequence). The CDR3 sequence is CSAGRTYTEAFF.

This rearrangement joins TRBV20-1 to TRBJ2-5; the D gene TCRdb calls, TRBD1, cannot be checked with no DNA. The CDR3 is 13 residues long. Germline CDR1 and CDR2: DFQATT and SNEGSKA (reference sequence). This CDR3 is CSAHYGTEETQYF.

V is TRBV5-1 and J is TRBJ2-1; TCRdb designates TRBD2, a call that cannot be tested without DNA. Germline V CDR1 and CDR2: SGHRS, YFSETQ. The CDR3 has 16 residues. CDR3 sequence reads: CASTPRTSGDYNEQFF.

The chain links TRBV28 to TRBJ1-5; TCRdb gives TRBD1 as the D gene, but with no DNA this cannot be confirmed. The CDR3 spans 14 residues. The germline CDR1 and CDR2 sequences are MDHEN and SYDVKM. The CDR3 loop reads CASQGVWSNQPQHF.

The chain uses TRBV28 and TRBJ1-3; TCRdb calls TRBD1, which cannot be checked without DNA. The CDR3 length is 14 residues. CDR1 is MDHEN, CDR2 SYDVKM, per germline. The CDR3 here is CASSPRDGWNTIYF.

J is TRBJ2-7 and V is TRBV3-1. The CDR3 is made up of 14 amino acids. Per germline, CDR1 LGHDT and CDR2 YNNKEL (reference sequence). The CDR3 sequence: CASSLMGSGYEQYF.

V and J are TRBV4-3 and TRBJ1-4; absent DNA, TCRdb's TRBD1 call cannot be checked. The CDR3 spans 15 residues. CDR1 LGHNA and CDR2 YSLEER come from the germline V gene. This CDR3 is CASSQEGRQNEKLFF.

The chain has TRBV19 and TRBJ2-7; TCRdb calls TRBD1, which cannot be checked without DNA. This CDR3 has 14 amino acids. Germline values: CDR1 LNHDA, CDR2 SQIVND (reference sequence). CDR3 region: CASENRDRDYEQYF.

CDR3 loop: CAWSPDYLEKLFF. The V call is TRBV30, the J call TRBJ1-4. The germline CDR1 and CDR2 sequences are GTSNPN and SVGIG (reference sequence). This CDR3 comprises 13 residues.

The rearrangement joins TRBV5-1 to TRBJ2-7; the D call of TRBD1 rests on TCRdb alone, since no DNA is present to check it. CDR3 length equals 14 residues. CDR1 and CDR2 (germline): SGHRS, YFSETQ. The CDR3 sequence: CASSFPGRDYEQYF.

J is TRBJ2-1 and V is TRBV4-1; as DNA is missing, the TRBD2 call by TCRdb cannot be tested. CDR1 and CDR2 from the germline V gene are MGHRA and YSYEKL. The CDR3 runs to 14 residues. The CDR3 here is CASSPQEREGEQFF.

The rearrangement joins TRBV7-8 to TRBJ2-1; TCRdb's D call of TRBD2 is untestable without DNA. From germline, CDR1 is SGHVS and CDR2 FQNEAQ. The CDR3 totals 19 residues. CDR3: CASSQERGERTSGTNEQFF.

The rearrangement uses TRBV5-1 and TRBJ1-2; TCRdb gives TRBD1 as the D gene, but with no DNA this cannot be confirmed. Germline V CDR1 and CDR2: SGHRS, YFSETQ. The CDR3 contains 16 residues. The CDR3 reads CASSLASGPSNYGYTF.

The chain uses TRBV6-2 or TRBV6-3 and TRBJ2-3; TCRdb lists TRBD2, though no DNA is available to test this call. The germline V gene has CDR1 MNHEY and CDR2 SVGEGT. The CDR3 sequence is 13 residues long. The chain's CDR3 is CTSSYSGGNTQYF.

The chain links TRBV18 to TRBJ2-5; absent DNA, TCRdb's TRBD1 call cannot be checked. The germline gives CDR1 KGHSH, CDR2 LQKENI. The CDR3 runs to 15 residues. The CDR3 spells CASSPPGGIQETQYF.

The V gene is TRBV4-3, the J gene TRBJ2-7; TCRdb selects TRBD1, and the lack of DNA leaves this call unchecked. The CDR3 runs to 14 residues. Per germline, CDR1 LGHNA and CDR2 YSLEER. This CDR3 reads CASSRGTGGYEQYF.

The V call is TRBV12-3 or TRBV12-4, the J call TRBJ1-1. This CDR3 spans 14 amino acids. CDR3 in amino acids: CASTLHFGGTEAFF.

This chain links TRBV7-9 with TRBJ1-3. The CDR3 has 16 residues. Per the germline V gene, CDR1 is SEHNR and CDR2 is FQNEAQ (reference sequence). CDR3 protein: CASSFSPGTSGNTIYF.

This sequence joins TRBV7-6 and TRBJ2-5; the TRBD1 assignment by TCRdb is unverifiable without DNA. CDR1 is SGHVS and CDR2 is FNYEAQ in the germline V gene. The CDR3 sequence is 15 residues long. CDR3 protein: CASSPPDRTKETQYF.